A single sample is the source of the 20 T cell receptor beta chains below, sequenced in a study of graft-versus-host responses after intestinal transplantation. Antigens for these TCRs are unknown. Generated by immunoSEQ multiplex PCR, the TCRdb table keeps only in-frame clones and is missing some. Of about 100,000 clones listed, roughly 87% are singletons. The source was unstimulated CD4+ T cells sorted from spleen or lymph node cells, collected before transplant. The receptors originated from a human donor who was the organ donor for an intestinal transplant.

This chain joins TRBV30 and TRBJ2-3; TRBD2 matches 9 bases. Germline V CDR1 and CDR2: GTSNPN, SVGIG (reference sequence). V was pared by 3 bases and J by 14 bases, with 9 bases of the junction left unmatched. This CDR3 region has 12 residues. CDR3 region: CAWSPPTGLAYF. The CDR3 region has the DNA TGTGCCTGGAGCCCACCTACGGGACTAGCGTATTTT.

The chain couples TRBV19 to TRBJ1-1; 7 bases line up with TRBD1. V lost 7 bases, J lost 3 bases, and 8 bases stayed unmatched. In germline, CDR1 is LNHDA, CDR2 SQIVND (reference sequence). This CDR3 is built from 14 residues. The CDR3 region has the DNA TGTGCCAGTACTAGAATCGACAGGGACACTGAAGCTTTCTTT. Translated, it gives CASTRIDRDTEAFF.

This chain links TRBV2 with TRBJ1-2, with TRBD1 matching 11 bases. Germline V gene lookup returns CDR1 SNHLY and CDR2 FYNNEI. V was pared by 8 bases and J by 8 bases, with 10 bases of the junction left unmatched. The CDR3 spans 14 residues. DNA of the CDR3: TGTGCCAGCGGGGGGACAGGGGGTTATGACGGCTACACCTTC. This translates into CASGGTGGYDGYTF.

The CDR3 DNA follows: TGCAGCGTTGACCGCCCTAGCGGGATTTACAATGAGCAGTTCTTC. Translation: CSVDRPSGIYNEQFF. The chain has TRBV29-1 and TRBJ2-1; TRBD2 aligns across 9 bases. The CDR3 runs 15 residues. Trimming cost V 3 bases and J 4 bases; bases outside gene matches: 7. The germline CDR1 and CDR2 sequences are SQVTM and ANQGSEA.

V and J are TRBV14 and TRBJ1-1; D uncertain. V was clipped by 2 bases and J by 7 bases, with 11 bases between them. Germline V CDR1 and CDR2: SGHDN, FVKESK. This CDR3 is 13 amino acids long. CDR3 sequence (DNA): TGTGCCAGCAGCCAAACCCCAGGCCTTGAAGCTTTCTTT. Its translation is CASSQTPGLEAFF.

This sequence joins TRBV5-1 and TRBJ1-1; D unresolved. V lost 5 bases to trimming and J lost 5 bases, with 16 bases between them. The CDR3 is 14 residues long. Germline V gives CDR1 SGHRS, CDR2 YFSETQ. CDR3 nucleotide sequence: TGCGCCAGCAGAGATGTACCTGGAGGGACTGAAGCTTTCTTT. As protein: CASRDVPGGTEAFF.

CDR3 nucleotides: TGTGCCAGCAGCCAGGGGGGGAGAGCCTACAATGAGCAGTTCTTC. As protein: CASSQGGRAYNEQFF. The chain recombines TRBV6-5 with TRBJ2-1, with D perhaps being TRBD1 or TRBD2 (7 bases each). The V end lost 6 bases, the J end lost 2 bases, and 14 bases lay between the germline ends. Germline V gene data show CDR1 as MNHEY and CDR2 as SVGAGI. This CDR3 has 15 residues.

The chain employs TRBV28 and TRBJ1-2, with 12 positions matching TRBD1. V trimming: 5 bases; J trimming: 3 bases; junction bases outside the gene matches: 13. The CDR3 spans 18 residues. The germline gives CDR1 MDHEN, CDR2 SYDVKM. The CDR3 DNA sequence: TGTGCCAGCAGTCCCTCCGGGACAGGGGGCGCCCGGGACTATGGCTACACCTTC. Amino acid sequence: CASSPSGTGGARDYGYTF.

This rearrangement joins TRBV6-6 to TRBJ1-4; perhaps TRBD1 as D (5 bases). V was pared by 0 bases and J by 10 bases, with 15 bases between. Germline assignment: CDR1 MNHNY and CDR2 SVGAGI (reference sequence). This CDR3 has 15 amino acids. CDR3 in amino acids: CASSYSVGVDGKLFF. CDR3 DNA: TGTGCCAGCAGTTACTCGGTGGGGGTAGATGGAAAACTGTTTTTT.

This clone was found once. The chain recombines TRBV5-1 with TRBJ2-1; either TRBD1 or TRBD2 may supply D (5 bases each). V was trimmed by 7 bases and J by 5 bases, leaving 13 bases between them. In germline, CDR1 is SGHRS, CDR2 YFSETQ. The length of the CDR3 is 13 residues. The CDR3 DNA sequence: TGCGCCAGCGGGGGAACACAGAACAATGAGCAGTTCTTC. Translating it yields CASGGTQNNEQFF.

Points on this clone: The same CDR3 can be traced to other DNA sequences in this sample. V usage is TRBV9 and J usage is TRBJ1-5; D is unresolved. Looked up from germline, CDR1 is SGDLS and CDR2 is YYNGEE. V was pared by 2 bases and J by 1 base, with 10 bases between. The CDR3 is 15 amino acids. The CDR3 loop reads CASSVTGSSNQPQHF. In nucleotides, the CDR3 is TGTGCCAGCAGCGTCACGGGTAGCAGCAATCAGCCCCAGCATTTT.

This clone appeared a single time. This chain uses TRBV28 with TRBJ2-3; 7 bases are shared with TRBD1. CDR3 length equals 12 residues. Unmatched junction bases numbered 4, after V lost 6 bases and J lost 7 bases. Germline CDR1 is MDHEN and CDR2 is SYDVKM. The DNA for the CDR3 is TGTGCCAGCAGCACAGGGGCGAATACGCAGTATTTT. Translation gives CASSTGANTQYF.

The chain joins TRBV9 to TRBJ1-6; D not certain. V dropped 0 bases and J dropped 0 bases, with 10 bases sitting between them. Looked up from germline, CDR1 is SGDLS and CDR2 is YYNGEE. This CDR3 comprises 17 residues. The CDR3 region has the DNA TGTGCCAGCAGCGTAGAAGGATACCGCTCCTATAATTCACCCCTCCACTTT. This codes for CASSVEGYRSYNSPLHF.

This clone is a singleton in its sample. The chain couples TRBV6-4 to TRBJ2-1; TRBD1 or TRBD2 may be the D gene (5 bases each). Germline V gene lookup returns CDR1 MRHNA and CDR2 SNTAGT. Deletions cut 3 bases from V and 2 bases from J, with 11 bases between. The CDR3 has 15 amino acids. CDR3 region: CASSEQEVPYNEQFF. The CDR3 coding sequence is TGTGCCAGCAGTGAACAGGAGGTGCCCTACAATGAGCAGTTCTTC.

The gene calls are TRBV6-1 and TRBJ2-5, with D possibly matching TRBD1 (5 bases). CDR3 length equals 14 residues. Germline values: CDR1 MNHNS, CDR2 SASEGT. Deletions cut 5 bases from V and 5 bases from J, with 15 bases between. The CDR3 coding sequence is TGTGCCAGCAGTTCCCGCCAGGGTCGGGAGACCCAGTACTTC. As protein: CASSSRQGRETQYF.

The CDR3 sequence: CASSRNRDSPLHF. The CDR3 DNA is TGTGCCAGCAGTCGGAACAGGGATTCACCCCTCCACTTT. The V call is TRBV11-3, the J call TRBJ1-6; tentatively, D is TRBD1 (6 bases). The ends were cut back, 6 bases at V and 8 bases at J, with 11 bases in the middle. Germline V gene sequence: CDR1 SGHNT, CDR2 YENEEA. This CDR3 contains 13 residues. Looking up the rest from reference TRBV11-3 and TRBJ1-6 gives the full variable domain: EAGVVQSPRYKIIEKKQPVAFWCNPISGHNTLYWYLQNLGQGPELLIRYENEEAVDDSQLPKDRFSAERLKGVDSTLKIQPAELGDSAVYLCASSRNRDSPLHFGNGTRLTVT.

The chain recombines TRBV21-1 with TRBJ1-6; the table's D call, TRBD1, has no DNA check behind it. TRBV21-1 is assigned pseudogene status. The CDR3 spans 14 residues. In DNA, the CDR3 is TGTGCCAGCAGCAAGGAGGACAGGGGTTCACCCCTCCACTTT. It translates to CASSKEDRGSPLHF.

J is TRBJ1-1 and V is TRBV6-1; the D gene is possibly TRBD1 (5 bases). Germline V gene data show CDR1 as MNHNS and CDR2 as SASEGT. The CDR3 spans 13 residues. V lost 4 bases and J 4 bases, leaving 10 bases between the germline ends. The chain's CDR3 is CASSGKGATEAFF. For the CDR3, the DNA is TGTGCCAGCAGTGGAAAAGGGGCCACTGAAGCTTTCTTT.

The chain employs TRBV15 and TRBJ1-3; 7 positions agree with TRBD1. The germline gives CDR1 LNHNV, CDR2 YYDKDF (reference sequence). The CDR3 extends over 16 amino acids. After removal of 5 bases from V and 2 bases from J, the junction contained 9 bases not matched to a gene. CDR3: CATSWIGGSTGNTIYF. In nucleotides, the CDR3 is TGTGCCACCAGCTGGATAGGGGGCTCAACTGGAAACACCATATATTTT. The full variable domain, its missing parts supplied by reference TRBV15 and TRBJ1-3, is DAMVIQNPRYQVTQFGKPVTLSCSQTLNHNVMYWYQQKSSQAPKLLFHYYDKDFNNEADTPDNFQSRRPNTSFCFLDIRSPGLGDTAMYLCATSWIGGSTGNTIYFGEGSWLTVV.

CDR3 protein: CASSLEPVNTEAFF. In DNA form, the CDR3 reads TGTGCCAGCAGCTTAGAACCAGTGAACACTGAAGCTTTCTTT. The rearrangement links TRBV7-2 to TRBJ1-1; unclear D gene. Germline-derived CDR1 and CDR2 are SGHTA and FQGNSA. V lost 1 base and J 0 bases, leaving 6 bases between the germline ends. This CDR3 is 14 amino acids long.